These 6 T cell receptor beta chains share one sample of origin, sequenced in a study of PD-L1 blockade in urothelial cancer. Time point given: peripheral blood 6 weeks after treatment start. Profiling relied on immunoSEQ multiplex PCR, and the TCRdb table lists in-frame clones only, not all of them. Of 40,000 to 55,000 clones in the sample, about 88% were seen once. The specimen was PBMCs, collected around atezolizumab (anti-PD-L1) treatment. These receptors came from a man aged 55 to 70 with urothelial cancer.

V and J are TRBV10-3 and TRBJ2-7, with D maybe TRBD1 (6 bases). Trimming shortened V by 11 bases and J by 0 bases, and 17 bases separated the two germline ends. Germline CDR1 is ENHRY and CDR2 is SYGVKD. CDR3 length: 14 amino acids. The CDR3 here is CASTHLGGSYEQYF. CDR3 bases: TGTGCCTCAACACACCTAGGGGGCTCCTACGAGCAGTACTTC.

The V and J genes are TRBV25-1 and TRBJ2-3, with 12 bases aligning to TRBD2. CDR3 length: 18 amino acids. Germline V gene lookup returns CDR1 MGHDK and CDR2 SYGVNS. V lost 1 base to trimming and J lost 5 bases; unmatched junction nucleotides: 10. CDR3 sequence: CASSESGLAGGLGDTQYF. CDR3 in DNA: TGTGCCAGCAGTGAATCAGGGCTAGCGGGGGGGCTTGGAGATACGCAGTATTTT.

This sequence joins TRBV2 and TRBJ2-5, with 7 bases identical to TRBD1. Trimming removed 11 bases from V and 2 bases from J; junction bases left unmatched: 5. The CDR3 covers 12 residues. In germline, CDR1 is SNHLY, CDR2 FYNNEI. The CDR3: CALGGPQETQYF. As DNA, the CDR3 is TGTGCCCTAGGGGGCCCTCAAGAGACCCAGTACTTC.

The chain carries TRBV6-5 and TRBJ1-6; no firm D call. The CDR3 spans 12 residues. The germline V gene encodes CDR1 MNHEY and CDR2 SVGAGI. V was clipped by 5 bases and J by 13 bases, with 12 bases between them. The DNA of the CDR3 is TGTGCCAGCAGTACCGGGGTGGGTCCCCTCCACTTT. It translates to CASSTGVGPLHF.

This sequence joins TRBV7-8 and TRBJ1-1, with D tentatively TRBD1 (6 bases). Germline V gives CDR1 SGHVS, CDR2 FQNEAQ. V lost 7 bases and J 1 base, leaving 10 bases between the germline ends. The CDR3 sequence is 13 residues long. The CDR3 protein is CASTGVANTEAFF. CDR3 nucleotide sequence: TGTGCCAGCACAGGGGTTGCGAACACTGAAGCTTTCTTT. Based on the CDR3 plus reference TRBV7-8 and TRBJ1-1, the full variable domain is GAGVSQSPRYKVAKRGQDVALRCDPISGHVSLFWYQQALGQGPEFLTYFQNEAQLDKSGLPSDRFFAERPEGSVSTLKIQRTQQEDSAVYLCASTGVANTEAFFGQGTRLTVV.

The rearrangement links TRBV6-6 to TRBJ1-2; no clear D. The V end was cut by 6 bases, the J end by 3 bases, with 17 bases between. This CDR3 spans 15 amino acids. Germline lookup yields CDR1 MNHNY and CDR2 SVGAGI (reference sequence). The CDR3 loop reads CASSPPPGGHYGYTF. The CDR3 DNA reads TGTGCCAGCAGCCCACCGCCAGGTGGGCACTATGGCTACACCTTC.